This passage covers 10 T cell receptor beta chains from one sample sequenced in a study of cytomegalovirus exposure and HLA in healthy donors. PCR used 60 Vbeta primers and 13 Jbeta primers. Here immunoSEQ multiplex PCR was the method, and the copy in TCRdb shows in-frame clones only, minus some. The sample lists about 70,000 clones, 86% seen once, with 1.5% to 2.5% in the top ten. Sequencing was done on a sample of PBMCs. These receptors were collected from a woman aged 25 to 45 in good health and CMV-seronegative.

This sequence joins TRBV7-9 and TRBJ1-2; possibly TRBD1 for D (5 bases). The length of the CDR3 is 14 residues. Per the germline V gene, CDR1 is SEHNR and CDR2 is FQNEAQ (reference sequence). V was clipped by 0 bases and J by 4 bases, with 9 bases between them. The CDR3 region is CASSLAGEAYGYTF. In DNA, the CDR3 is TGTGCCAGCAGCTTAGCGGGGGAGGCCTATGGCTACACCTTC.

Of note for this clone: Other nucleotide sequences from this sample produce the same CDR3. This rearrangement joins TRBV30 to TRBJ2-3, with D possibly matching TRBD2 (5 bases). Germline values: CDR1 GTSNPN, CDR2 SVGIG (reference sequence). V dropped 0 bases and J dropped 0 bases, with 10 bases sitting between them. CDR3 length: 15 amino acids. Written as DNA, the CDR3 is TGTGCCTGGAGTGTACTTGGGGAGAGCACAGATACGCAGTATTTT. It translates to CAWSVLGESTDTQYF.

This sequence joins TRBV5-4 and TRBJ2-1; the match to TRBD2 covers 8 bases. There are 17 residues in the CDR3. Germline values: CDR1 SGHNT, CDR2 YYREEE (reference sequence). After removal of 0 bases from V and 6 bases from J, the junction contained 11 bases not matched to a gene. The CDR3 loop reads CASSLAINGRASNEQFF. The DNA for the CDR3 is TGTGCCAGCAGCTTGGCCATAAACGGGAGGGCTTCCAATGAGCAGTTCTTC. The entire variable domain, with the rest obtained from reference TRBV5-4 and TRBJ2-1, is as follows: ETGVTQSPTHLIKTRGQQVTLRCSSQSGHNTVSWYQQALGQGPQFIFQYYREEENGRGNFPPRFSGLQFPNYSSELNVNALELDDSALYLCASSLAINGRASNEQFFGPGTRLTVL.

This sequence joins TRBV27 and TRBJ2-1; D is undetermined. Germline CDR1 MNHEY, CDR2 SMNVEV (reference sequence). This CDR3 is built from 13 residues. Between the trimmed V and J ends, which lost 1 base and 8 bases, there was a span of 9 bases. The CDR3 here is CASSLWRGDEQFF. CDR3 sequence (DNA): TGTGCCAGCAGTTTATGGCGAGGAGATGAGCAGTTCTTC.

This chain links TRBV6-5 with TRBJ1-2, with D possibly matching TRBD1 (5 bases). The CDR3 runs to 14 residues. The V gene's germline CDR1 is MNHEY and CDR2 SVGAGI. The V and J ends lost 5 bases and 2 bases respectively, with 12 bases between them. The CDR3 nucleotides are TGTGCCAGCAGTCCGACAGTACAAAACTATGGCTACACCTTC. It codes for CASSPTVQNYGYTF.

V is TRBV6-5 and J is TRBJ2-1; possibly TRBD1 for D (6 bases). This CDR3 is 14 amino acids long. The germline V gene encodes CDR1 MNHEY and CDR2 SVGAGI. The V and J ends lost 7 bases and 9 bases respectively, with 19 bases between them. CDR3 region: CASKSEGEFAEQFF. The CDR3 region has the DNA TGTGCCAGCAAATCAGAGGGGGAGTTCGCTGAGCAGTTCTTC.

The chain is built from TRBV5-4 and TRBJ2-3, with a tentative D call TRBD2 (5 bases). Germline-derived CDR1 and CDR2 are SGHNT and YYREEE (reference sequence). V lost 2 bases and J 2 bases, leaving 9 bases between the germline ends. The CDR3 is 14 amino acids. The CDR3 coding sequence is TGTGCCAGCAGCTTAGGACTTTACACAGATACGCAGTATTTT. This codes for CASSLGLYTDTQYF.

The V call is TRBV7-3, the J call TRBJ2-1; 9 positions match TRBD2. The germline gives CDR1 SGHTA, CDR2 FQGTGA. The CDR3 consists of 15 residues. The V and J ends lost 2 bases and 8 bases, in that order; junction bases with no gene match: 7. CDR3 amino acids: CASSLGLAGADEQFF. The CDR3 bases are TGTGCCAGCAGCTTAGGTTTAGCGGGAGCAGATGAGCAGTTCTTC.

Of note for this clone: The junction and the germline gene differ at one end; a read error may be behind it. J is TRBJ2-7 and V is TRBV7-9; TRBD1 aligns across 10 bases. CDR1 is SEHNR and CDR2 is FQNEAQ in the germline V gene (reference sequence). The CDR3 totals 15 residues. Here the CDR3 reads CSSSLDRGRNYEQYF. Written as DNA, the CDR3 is TGTTCCAGCAGCCTCGACAGGGGGCGAAACTACGAGCAGTACTTC.

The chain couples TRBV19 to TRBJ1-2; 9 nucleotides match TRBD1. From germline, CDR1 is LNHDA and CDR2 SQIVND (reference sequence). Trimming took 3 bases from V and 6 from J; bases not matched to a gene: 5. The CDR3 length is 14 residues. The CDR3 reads CASSMWTGEDGYTF. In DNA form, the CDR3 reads TGTGCCAGTAGTATGTGGACAGGGGAGGATGGCTACACCTTC.